This T cell receptor (beta chain) was recorded in a study of PD-1 blockade in classical Hodgkin lymphoma. This clone has just one count. Its antigen is not known. Study findings and constraints: The baseline diversity of complete responders showed similarity to that of newly diagnosed patients. CD4+ TCR diversity, unlike CD8+, rose significantly by C4D1. At baseline, newly diagnosed patients reportedly showed less TCR diversity than healthy donors.

Every one of the patients relapsed after autologous stem cell transplantation (brentuximab vedotin exposure was variable). Complete response, partial response or progressive disease constituted the best response categories observed. Clones were sequenced by immunoSEQ multiplex PCR, and TCRdb holds only the in-frame ones, with some missing. The data contain around 20,000 clones, 70% to 80% of them singletons. The CDR3 is 15 amino acids. The germline gives CDR1 SGHTA, CDR2 FQGNSA. The V end lost 5 bases, the J end lost 2 bases, and 15 bases lay between the germline ends. This TCR was recovered from a human donor with classical Hodgkin lymphoma. The chain has TRBV7-2 and TRBJ1-1; D may be TRBD1 (6 bases). The input for sequencing was peripheral blood mononuclear cells (PBMCs), taken before the second cycle of nivolumab. The CDR3 loop is CASSRQGTSNTEAFF. The CDR3 nucleotides are TGTGCCAGCAGCCGTCAGGGGACCTCTAACACTGAAGCTTTCTTT. The full variable domain, in which reference TRBV7-2 and TRBJ1-1 provide the parts outside the CDR3, is GAGVSQSPSNKVTEKGKDVELRCDPISGHTALYWYRQSLGQGLEFLIYFQGNSAPDKSGLPSDRFSAERTGGSVSTLTIQRTQQEDSAVYLCASSRQGTSNTEAFFGQGTRLTVV.